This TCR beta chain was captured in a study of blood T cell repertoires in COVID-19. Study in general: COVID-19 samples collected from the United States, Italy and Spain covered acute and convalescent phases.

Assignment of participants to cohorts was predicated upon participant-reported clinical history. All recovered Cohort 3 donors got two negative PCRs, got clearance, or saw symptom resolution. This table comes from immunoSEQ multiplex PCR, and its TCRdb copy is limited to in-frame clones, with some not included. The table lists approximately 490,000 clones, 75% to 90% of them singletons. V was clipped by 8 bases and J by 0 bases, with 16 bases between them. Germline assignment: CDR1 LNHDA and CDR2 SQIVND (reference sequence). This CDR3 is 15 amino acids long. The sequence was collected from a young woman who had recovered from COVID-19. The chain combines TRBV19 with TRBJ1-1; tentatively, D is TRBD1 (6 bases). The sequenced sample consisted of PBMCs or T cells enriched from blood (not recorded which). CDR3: CASQDSGHLNTEAFF. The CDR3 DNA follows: TGTGCCAGTCAAGACTCGGGACACCTGAACACTGAAGCTTTCTTT.